The T cell receptor beta chain under discussion was sequenced for a study of shared clonotypes between healthy human individuals. A remark on this clone: The antigen is unknown.

The study, taken as a whole, reports: Sampling was confined to blood; repertoires within tissues likely differ.

Germline V gene data show CDR1 as SQVTM and CDR2 as ANQGSEA. Trimming cost V 7 bases and J 8 bases, with 14 bases left between them. There are 11 residues in the CDR3. Generated by immunoSEQ multiplex PCR, the TCRdb table keeps only in-frame clones and is missing some. The sample yields approximately 320,000 clones, 80% to 90% seen once. The sequenced sample consisted of memory CD8+ T cells sorted from blood. This sample's subset: CD45RO+ cells pooled with CCR7-negative TemRA cells. The TCR was taken from a man between 18 and 29 years old in good health. V is TRBV29-1 and J is TRBJ1-2, with D maybe TRBD1 (6 bases). For the CDR3, the DNA is TGCAGCGAGGACAGCCGAAGCGGCTACACCTTC. Its translation: CSEDSRSGYTF.